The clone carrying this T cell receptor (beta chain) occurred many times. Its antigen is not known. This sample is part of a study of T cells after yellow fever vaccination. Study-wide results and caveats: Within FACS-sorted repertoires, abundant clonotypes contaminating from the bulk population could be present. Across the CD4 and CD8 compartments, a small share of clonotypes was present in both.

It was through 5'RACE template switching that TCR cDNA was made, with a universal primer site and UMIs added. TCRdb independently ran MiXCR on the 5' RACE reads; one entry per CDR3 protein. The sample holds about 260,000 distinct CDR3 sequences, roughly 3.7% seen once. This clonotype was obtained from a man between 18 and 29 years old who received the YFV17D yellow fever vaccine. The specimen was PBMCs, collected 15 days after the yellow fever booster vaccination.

CDR3: CASSTGPDRGGYGYTF. In DNA, the CDR3 is TGCGCCAGCAGCACCGGACCGGACAGGGGTGGCTATGGCTACACCTTC. This chain joins TRBV5-1 and TRBJ1-2; TRBD1 matches at 9 bases. This CDR3 is 16 amino acids long. V dropped 4 bases and J dropped 4; count of bases not matched to a gene: 11. The germline CDR1 and CDR2 sequences are SGHRS and YFSETQ.